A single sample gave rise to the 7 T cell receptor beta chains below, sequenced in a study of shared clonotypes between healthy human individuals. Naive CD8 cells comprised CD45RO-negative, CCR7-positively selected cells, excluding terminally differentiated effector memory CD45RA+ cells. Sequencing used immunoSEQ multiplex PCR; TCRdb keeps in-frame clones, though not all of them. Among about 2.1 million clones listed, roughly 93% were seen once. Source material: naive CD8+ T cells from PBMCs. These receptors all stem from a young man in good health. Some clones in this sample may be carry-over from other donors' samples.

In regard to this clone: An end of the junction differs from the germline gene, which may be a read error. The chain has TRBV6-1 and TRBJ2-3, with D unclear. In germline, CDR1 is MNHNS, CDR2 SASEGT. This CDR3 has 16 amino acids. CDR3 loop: CASTESYPQFTDTQYF. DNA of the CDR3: TGTGCCAGCACTGAAAGTTACCCTCAATTCACAGATACGCAGTATTTT.

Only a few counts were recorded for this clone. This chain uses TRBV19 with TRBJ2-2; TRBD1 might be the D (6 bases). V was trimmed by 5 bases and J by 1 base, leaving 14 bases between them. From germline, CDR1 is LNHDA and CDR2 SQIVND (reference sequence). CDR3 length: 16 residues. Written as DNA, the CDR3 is TGTGCCAGTAGTGCCCCGGGACACCAGAACACCGGGGAGCTGTTTTTT. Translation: CASSAPGHQNTGELFF.

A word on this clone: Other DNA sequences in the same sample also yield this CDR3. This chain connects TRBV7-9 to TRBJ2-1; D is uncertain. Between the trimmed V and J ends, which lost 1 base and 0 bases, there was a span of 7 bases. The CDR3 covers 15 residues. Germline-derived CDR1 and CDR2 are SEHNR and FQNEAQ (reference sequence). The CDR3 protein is CASSLDRSSYNEQFF. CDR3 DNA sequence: TGTGCCAGCAGCTTAGATCGTAGCTCCTACAATGAGCAGTTCTTC.

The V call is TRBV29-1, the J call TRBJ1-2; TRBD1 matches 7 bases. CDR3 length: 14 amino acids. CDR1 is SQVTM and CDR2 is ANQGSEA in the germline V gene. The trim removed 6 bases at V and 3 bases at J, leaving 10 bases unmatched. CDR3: CSVRGGDRDYGYTF. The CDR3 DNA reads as TGCAGCGTCCGAGGTGGGGACAGAGACTATGGCTACACCTTC.

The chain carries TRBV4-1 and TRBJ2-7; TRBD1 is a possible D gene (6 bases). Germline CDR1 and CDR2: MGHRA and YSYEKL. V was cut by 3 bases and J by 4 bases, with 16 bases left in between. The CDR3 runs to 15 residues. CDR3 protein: CASSHSRQASYEQYF. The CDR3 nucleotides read TGCGCCAGCAGCCATTCTAGACAGGCTAGTTACGAGCAGTACTTC.

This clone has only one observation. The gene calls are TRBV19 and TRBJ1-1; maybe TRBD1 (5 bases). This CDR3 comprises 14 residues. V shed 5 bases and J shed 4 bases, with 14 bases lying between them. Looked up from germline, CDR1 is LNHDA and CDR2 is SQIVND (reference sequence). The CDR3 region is CASSGGRGRTEAFF. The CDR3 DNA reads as TGTGCCAGTAGTGGCGGGAGGGGCCGCACTGAAGCTTTCTTT.

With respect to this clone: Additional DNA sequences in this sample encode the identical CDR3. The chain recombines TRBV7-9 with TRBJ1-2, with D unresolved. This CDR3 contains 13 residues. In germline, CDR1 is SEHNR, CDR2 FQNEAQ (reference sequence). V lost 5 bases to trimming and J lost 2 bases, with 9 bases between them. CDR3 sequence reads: CASSPGRNYGYTF. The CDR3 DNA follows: TGTGCCAGCAGCCCTGGACGGAACTATGGCTACACCTTC. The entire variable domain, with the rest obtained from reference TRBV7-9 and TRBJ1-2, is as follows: DTGVSQNPRHKITKRGQNVTFRCDPISEHNRLYWYRQTLGQGPEFLTYFQNEAQLEKSRLLSDRFSAERPKGSFSTLEIQRTEQGDSAMYLCASSPGRNYGYTFGSGTRLTVV.